These 8 T cell receptor beta chains were sequenced from one sample in a study of blood T cell repertoires in COVID-19. Sequenced by immunoSEQ multiplex PCR; TCRdb stores in-frame clones only, minus some. Altogether about 490,000 clones are present, roughly 85% being singletons, with the ten largest covering 3.2%. The sequencing input was peripheral blood. All receptors come from a human donor in a cohort sampled during active COVID-19.

This sequence joins TRBV5-5 and TRBJ1-2; tentatively, D is TRBD1 (6 bases). V lost 1 base, J lost 6 bases, and 13 bases lay in between. The CDR3 has 14 residues. In germline, CDR1 is SGHKS, CDR2 YYEKEE (reference sequence). CDR3 loop: CASSLIGGADGYTF. The CDR3 DNA is TGTGCCAGCAGCTTGATTGGGGGCGCAGATGGCTACACCTTC.

The CDR3, as DNA: TGTGCCAGCAGCCTCCAGGGCGGGACAGGGACTTACGAGCAGTACTTC. Translation: CASSLQGGTGTYEQYF. The V gene is TRBV13, the J gene TRBJ2-7; 9 bases fit TRBD1. CDR3 length equals 16 residues. Trimming removed 5 bases from V and 4 bases from J; junction bases left unmatched: 12. CDR1 and CDR2 (germline): PRHDT, FYEKMQ (reference sequence).

The gene calls are TRBV12-5 and TRBJ2-7; 8 positions agree with TRBD1. Germline CDR1 is LGHNT and CDR2 is FRNRAP. CDR3 size: 15 residues. J lost 5 bases, V lost 3 bases, and 9 bases had no gene match. The CDR3 region is CASGLPQTGENEQYF. CDR3 DNA: TGTGCTAGTGGTTTACCTCAGACAGGGGAGAACGAGCAGTACTTC.

The chain's CDR3 is CASSYSWTARREQYF. The DNA of the CDR3 is TGTGCCAGCAGTTATTCTTGGACAGCCCGCCGGGAGCAGTACTTC. The J gene is TRBJ2-7, the V gene TRBV6-9; the D gene is possibly TRBD1 (6 bases). Trimming took 0 bases from V and 7 from J, leaving 16 bases between them. This CDR3 comprises 15 residues. Germline V gives CDR1 MNHGY, CDR2 SVAAGI.

The rearrangement links TRBV19 to TRBJ2-3; 15 bases align to TRBD2. The germline gives CDR1 LNHDA, CDR2 SQIVND (reference sequence). This CDR3 is 19 amino acids long. After removal of 2 bases from V and 4 bases from J, the junction contained 10 bases not matched to a gene. The CDR3 DNA reads TGTGCCAGTAGTATACTCCATTGGACTAGCGGGAGGGCGGCAGATACGCAGTATTTT. Amino acid sequence: CASSILHWTSGRAADTQYF.

This clone was seen once. The chain has TRBV20-1 and TRBJ2-1; D gene ambiguous. Deletions cut 6 bases from V and 1 base from J, with 4 bases between. This CDR3 comprises 11 residues. Germline V lookup: CDR1 DFQATT, CDR2 SNEGSKA (reference sequence). CDR3 sequence reads: CSAGSYNEQFF. The CDR3 DNA is TGCAGTGCCGGTTCCTACAATGAGCAGTTCTTC.

V is TRBV18 and J is TRBJ1-1; 11 bases line up with TRBD1. CDR1 and CDR2 from the germline V gene are KGHSH and LQKENI. Losses at the gene ends were 2 bases for V and 3 bases for J; bases not matched to a gene: 2. This CDR3 has 15 amino acids. CDR3 nucleotide sequence: TGTGCCAGCTCACCAGGACAGGGGGCTTACACTGAAGCTTTCTTT. Its translation is CASSPGQGAYTEAFF.

V and J are TRBV5-4 and TRBJ2-5; 7 bases align to TRBD2. The J segment lost 2 bases and the V segment lost 4 bases, leaving 8 bases of the junction unmatched. The CDR3 has 15 amino acids. Germline lookup yields CDR1 SGHNT and CDR2 YYREEE (reference sequence). CDR3 nucleotides: TGTGCCAGCAGCCTATTTCGGGGAGGGCAAGAGACCCAGTACTTC. This sequence encodes CASSLFRGGQETQYF.